The 16 T cell receptor beta chains below come from one sample, sequenced in a study of OX40 agonist ivuxolimab in advanced cancers. Some clones are missing from TCRdb's copy, which holds only in-frame ones; the method was immunoSEQ multiplex PCR. This table holds approximately 68,000 clones, roughly 90% found once. Specimen: CD4+ or CD8+ T cells sorted from blood, collected in a trial of the OX40 agonist ivuxolimab. All receptors derive from an adult with an advanced solid tumor such as melanoma, head and neck, liver or kidney cancer.

V usage is TRBV19 and J usage is TRBJ1-1; D is uncertain. The CDR3 runs 15 residues. The ends were cut back, 6 bases at V and 0 bases at J, with 14 bases in the middle. Germline V gene data show CDR1 as LNHDA and CDR2 as SQIVND (reference sequence). The CDR3 nucleotides are TGTGCCAGTAGGCTAGGGCCCACGATGAACACTGAAGCTTTCTTT. It encodes CASRLGPTMNTEAFF. Together with reference TRBV19 and TRBJ1-1, the CDR3 gives the full variable domain: DGGITQSPKYLFRKEGQNVTLSCEQNLNHDAMYWYRQDPGQGLRLIYYSQIVNDFQKGDIAEGYSVSREKKESFPLTVTSAQKNPTAFYLCASRLGPTMNTEAFFGQGTRLTVV.

For this clone: At the DNA level, this CDR3 is encoded by other sequences in the same sample as well. The rearrangement links TRBV6-5 to TRBJ2-5; D call uncertain. The germline V gene has CDR1 MNHEY and CDR2 SVGAGI. V lost 2 bases and J lost 6, with 16 bases in between. The CDR3 covers 15 residues. The DNA for the CDR3 is TGTGCCAGCAGTTACGAGACGGCCTCCCTACAGACCCAGTACTTC. Protein: CASSYETASLQTQYF.

The chain recombines TRBV2 with TRBJ1-4; 9 nucleotides agree with TRBD1. Trimming took 6 bases from V and 7 from J; bases not matched to a gene: 6. The CDR3 has 14 amino acids. Germline V gives CDR1 SNHLY, CDR2 FYNNEI. This CDR3 is CASRYRGQGEKLFF. The CDR3 coding sequence is TGTGCCAGCAGATACAGGGGGCAGGGTGAAAAACTGTTTTTT.

The chain uses TRBV5-8 and TRBJ1-5; no clear D. The CDR3 runs to 15 residues. Germline V lookup: CDR1 SGHTS, CDR2 YDEGEE. V lost 0 bases and J 1 base, leaving 8 bases between the germline ends. The CDR3 here is CASSLDSASNQPQHF. The CDR3 DNA follows: TGTGCCAGCAGCTTGGATTCGGCCAGCAATCAGCCCCAGCATTTT.

This chain links TRBV6-6 with TRBJ2-3; 7 nucleotides match TRBD2. CDR1 is MNHNY, CDR2 SVGAGI, per germline (reference sequence). The CDR3 runs 16 residues. V shed 2 bases and J 2 bases; nucleotides not matched to a gene: 7. DNA of the CDR3: TGTGCCAGCAGTTACATGGGCGGGGGACTCACAGATACGCAGTATTTT. Its translation is CASSYMGGGLTDTQYF.

V usage is TRBV6-6 and J usage is TRBJ1-1; 12 bases line up with TRBD1. Germline V lookup: CDR1 MNHNY, CDR2 SVGAGI (reference sequence). Losses at the gene ends were 0 bases for V and 5 bases for J; bases not matched to a gene: 4. The CDR3 loop spans 16 amino acids. CDR3 coding DNA: TGTGCCAGCAGTTACTCGGGGACAGGGGGCGGGACTGAAGCTTTCTTT. This translates into CASSYSGTGGGTEAFF.

The chain recombines TRBV14 with TRBJ2-1, with 10 bases identical to TRBD2. CDR3 length: 15 residues. Germline values: CDR1 SGHDN, CDR2 FVKESK. The trim removed 5 bases at V and 6 bases at J, leaving 7 bases unmatched. The CDR3 loop is CASSGRTSGLNEQFF. The CDR3, as DNA: TGTGCCAGCAGCGGAAGGACTAGCGGTCTCAATGAGCAGTTCTTC.

V is TRBV30 and J is TRBJ1-5, with D tentatively TRBD1 (6 bases). V was shortened by 0 bases and J by 1 base, with 10 bases between the two germline ends. The V gene's germline CDR1 is GTSNPN and CDR2 SVGIG (reference sequence). The CDR3 sequence is 15 residues long. The CDR3 DNA is TGTGCCTGGAGTGTACTGGACAGCAGCAATCAGCCCCAGCATTTT. Its protein product is CAWSVLDSSNQPQHF.

This clone was observed a single time. V and J are TRBV5-1 and TRBJ2-5, with 10 positions matching TRBD1. The CDR3 runs to 15 residues. Trimming cost V 4 bases and J 4 bases; bases outside gene matches: 7. Germline V gene lookup returns CDR1 SGHRS and CDR2 YFSETQ. CDR3 coding DNA: TGCGCCAGCAGCCCTGGGACAGGGGAGGGAGAGACCCAGTACTTC. Encoded protein: CASSPGTGEGETQYF.

In this sample, this clone turned up a few times. V usage is TRBV2 and J usage is TRBJ1-5, with 9 bases fitting TRBD1. Germline V gene data show CDR1 as SNHLY and CDR2 as FYNNEI. The V gene end was trimmed by 7 bases and the J gene end by 6 bases; junction bases not matched to a gene: 7. The CDR3 is 14 amino acids. The CDR3 here is CASKDRGWSQPQHF. The CDR3 DNA reads as TGTGCCAGCAAGGACAGGGGTTGGAGTCAGCCCCAGCATTTT.

The rearrangement uses TRBV28 and TRBJ2-1; 14 nucleotides align to TRBD2. This CDR3 is built from 15 residues. Germline-derived CDR1 and CDR2 are MDHEN and SYDVKM. V lost 3 bases, J lost 7 bases, and 2 bases stayed unmatched. Written as DNA, the CDR3 is TGTGCCAGCAGTTTCGGACTAGCGGGAGGAAATGAGCAGTTCTTC. Protein sequence: CASSFGLAGGNEQFF.

This rearrangement joins TRBV28 to TRBJ2-7; 10 nucleotides line up with TRBD1. CDR3 length: 16 amino acids. In germline, CDR1 is MDHEN, CDR2 SYDVKM. V trimming: 4 bases; J trimming: 4 bases; junction bases outside the gene matches: 10. The CDR3 loop reads CASSSAGTGEEYEQYF. CDR3 nucleotide sequence: TGTGCCAGCAGTTCCGCCGGGACAGGGGAGGAATACGAGCAGTACTTC.

J is TRBJ2-7 and V is TRBV7-9; 10 bases map to TRBD1. Germline values: CDR1 SEHNR, CDR2 FQNEAQ (reference sequence). V lost 2 bases, J lost 2 bases, and 6 bases stayed unmatched. The CDR3 contains 16 residues. The CDR3 loop is CASSLKGGQGPYEQYF. The DNA of the CDR3 is TGTGCCAGCAGCTTAAAAGGGGGACAGGGGCCCTACGAGCAGTACTTC.

The rearrangement links TRBV30 to TRBJ2-7; 10 bases align to TRBD1. Germline V gene lookup returns CDR1 GTSNPN and CDR2 SVGIG (reference sequence). The V and J ends lost 0 bases and 6 bases, in that order; junction bases with no gene match: 8. The CDR3 loop spans 15 amino acids. CDR3 region: CAWSVWGTGVGEQYF. CDR3 nucleotides: TGTGCCTGGAGTGTTTGGGGGACAGGGGTCGGCGAGCAGTACTTC.

The chain carries TRBV19 and TRBJ2-7; D gene unclear. Looked up from germline, CDR1 is LNHDA and CDR2 is SQIVND (reference sequence). The CDR3 contains 14 residues. V was shortened by 4 bases and J by 2 bases, with 12 bases between the two germline ends. DNA for the CDR3: TGTGCCAGTAGTAGTGGTGCACAGACCTACGAGCAGTACTTC. Its protein product is CASSSGAQTYEQYF.

This chain connects TRBV11-2 to TRBJ2-1, with a tentative D call TRBD1 (6 bases). Germline values: CDR1 SGHAT, CDR2 FQNNGV. Trimming left V 6 bases short and J 0 bases short, with 15 bases between. The CDR3 extends over 16 amino acids. The CDR3 loop reads CASRAPGQRSYNEQFF. CDR3 bases: TGTGCCAGCAGGGCTCCGGGACAACGCTCCTACAATGAGCAGTTCTTC.